Each of the 11 T cell receptor gamma chains below was sequenced from the same sample in a study of Vδ1+ human thymocytes. The antigens of these receptors remain unknown. Sequences come from RNA converted to cDNA by reverse transcription. Pooled V-gene forward primers with one constant-region reverse primer generated the CDR3 amplicons by multiplex PCR. TCRdb repeated clone calling on the multiplex PCR reads with CATT. This sample carries some 37,000 gamma-chain clones, roughly a fifth of them seen once, and the ten largest clones take about 2%. Findings of the study overall: Thymic TRG and TRD repertoires appeared highly polyclonal.

Sequenced sample: Vdelta1+ gamma-delta thymocytes from the thymus. Subset in this sample: FACS-sorted CD3+ TCRalphabeta- TCRVdelta1+ TCRVdelta2- thymocytes. The receptors were gathered from a girl under three years old who had congenital heart surgery.

This clone rates as medium-sized. At the DNA level, this CDR3 is encoded by other sequences in the same sample as well. The chain combines TRGV9 with TRGJ1 or TRGJ2. The CDR3 is 11 amino acids. V lost 3 bases to trimming and J lost 7 bases; unmatched junction nucleotides: 3. The V gene's germline CDR1 is GITISATS and CDR2 ISYDGTV (reference sequence). CDR3 residues: CALWENYKKLF. The CDR3 DNA is TGTGCCTTGTGGGAGAACTATAAGAAACTCTTT.

The chain uses TRGV3 and TRGJ1 or TRGJ2. Germline assignment: CDR1 VTNTFY and CDR2 YDVSTARD (reference sequence). This CDR3 contains 11 residues. V shed 6 bases, J shed 11 bases, and the junction held 10 bases outside the gene matches. In DNA form, the CDR3 reads TGTGCCACCTGGCCCAGTCGTCAGAAACTCTTT. Translated: CATWPSRQKLF.

The table lists this clone with a few counts. The rearrangement links TRGV2 to TRGJP2. Unmatched junction bases numbered 6, after V lost 0 bases and J lost 8 bases. Germline V gene sequence: CDR1 EGSNGY, CDR2 YDSYNSKV. The CDR3 extends over 14 amino acids. Written as DNA, the CDR3 is TGTGCCACCTGGGACGGGCATGCCGATTGGATCAAGACGTTT. This gives the protein CATWDGHADWIKTF.

This clone has just a few counts. This clone may be a read error of a much larger clone one base away. Other DNA sequences within the sample encode an identical CDR3. The J gene is TRGJ1 or TRGJ2, the V gene TRGV2. V lost 1 base and J lost 4; bases outside the gene matches: 4. The CDR3 totals 13 residues. Germline-derived CDR1 and CDR2 are EGSNGY and YDSYNSKV. The CDR3 loop reads CATWDGNYYKKLF. The DNA of the CDR3 is TGTGCCACCTGGGACGGAAACTATTATAAGAAACTCTTT.

The sample holds a few counts of this clone. The chain uses TRGV8 and TRGJ1 or TRGJ2. The CDR3 length is 14 residues. The V segment lost 2 bases and the J segment 4 bases; nucleotides outside the gene matches: 8. Germline lookup yields CDR1 VENAVY and CDR2 YDSYNSRV. In DNA form, the CDR3 reads TGTGCCACCTGGGATACTCCCCAGTATTATAAGAAACTCTTT. Protein product: CATWDTPQYYKKLF.

As concerns this clone: Possible read error: a much larger clone is one base away. Other DNA sequences in the same sample also yield this CDR3. This chain links TRGV4 with TRGJ1 or TRGJ2. Germline V gives CDR1 EGSTGY, CDR2 YDSYTSSV. The V gene end was trimmed by 1 base and the J gene end by 5 bases; junction bases not matched to a gene: 2. This CDR3 region has 12 residues. In DNA form, the CDR3 reads TGTGCCACCTGGGATGGCGATTATAAGAAACTCTTT. Translation: CATWDGDYKKLF.

The chain has TRGV2 and TRGJ1 or TRGJ2. Germline assignment: CDR1 EGSNGY and CDR2 YDSYNSKV. V trimming: 0 bases; J trimming: 9 bases; junction bases outside the gene matches: 5. This CDR3 contains 12 residues. CDR3 sequence reads: CATWDGPLKKLF. The CDR3, as DNA: TGTGCCACCTGGGACGGGCCCCTTAAGAAACTCTTT.

V is TRGV2 and J is TRGJ1 or TRGJ2. CDR1 is EGSNGY and CDR2 is YDSYNSKV in the germline V gene. The CDR3 is 12 residues long. The V gene end was trimmed by 0 bases and the J gene end by 14 bases; junction bases not matched to a gene: 10. DNA of the CDR3: TGTGCCACCTGGGACGGGCCTCCTGGGGAACTCTTT. It yields the protein CATWDGPPGELF.

This clone was observed a few times. The same CDR3 can be traced to other DNA sequences in this sample. The chain carries TRGV5 and TRGJ1 or TRGJ2. The CDR3 has 14 residues. CDR1 and CDR2 from the germline V gene are VINAFY and YDVSNSKD. With 0 bases clipped from V and 5 bases from J, the junction kept 7 bases outside the gene matches. The CDR3 spells CATWDRRGDYKKLF. CDR3 DNA: TGTGCCACCTGGGACAGGCGCGGAGATTATAAGAAACTCTTT.

The J gene is TRGJ1 or TRGJ2, the V gene TRGV5. The CDR3 extends over 16 amino acids. V lost 1 base, J lost 3 bases, and 12 bases stayed unmatched. CDR1 is VINAFY and CDR2 is YDVSNSKD in the germline V gene. CDR3 sequence (DNA): TGTGCCACCTGGGACAGTCCGAGGCCGATTTATTATAAGAAACTCTTT. Residues: CATWDSPRPIYYKKLF.

Comment on this clone: One base away lies a much larger clone, so this may be a sequencing read error. This chain connects TRGV9 to TRGJ1 or TRGJ2. Germline assignment: CDR1 GITISATS and CDR2 ISYDGTV (reference sequence). This CDR3 region has 14 residues. J gave up 0 bases and V 2 bases, and 4 bases lay outside the gene matches. The CDR3 DNA sequence: TGTGCCTTGTGGGAGGGGGCGAATTATTATAAGAAACTCTTT. Translation gives CALWEGANYYKKLF.